This T cell receptor beta chain was sequenced during a study of shared clonotypes between healthy human individuals. Study-wide findings and caveats: Clonotypes shared by all four donors outscored non-shared clonotypes in generation probability.

A remark on this clone: The antigen is unknown.

Terminally differentiated effector memory CD45RA+ cells were excluded by CCR7 positive selection of CD45RO-negative cells. Trimming shortened V by 3 bases and J by 7 bases, and 6 bases separated the two germline ends. Germline assignment: CDR1 SGHVS and CDR2 FNYEAQ. The CDR3 is 12 residues long. Repertoires were generated with immunoSEQ multiplex PCR, while TCRdb's copy carries only in-frame clones and drops some. Of about 680,000 clones listed, around 90% were seen once; the top ten hold about 24%. Material for sequencing was naive CD8+ T cells sorted from blood. The TCR comes from a young man in good health. The chain is built from TRBV7-6 and TRBJ2-2, with unresolved D. The chain's CDR3 is CASSLESGELFF. In nucleotides, the CDR3 is TGTGCCAGCAGCTTGGAAAGCGGGGAGCTGTTTTTT.